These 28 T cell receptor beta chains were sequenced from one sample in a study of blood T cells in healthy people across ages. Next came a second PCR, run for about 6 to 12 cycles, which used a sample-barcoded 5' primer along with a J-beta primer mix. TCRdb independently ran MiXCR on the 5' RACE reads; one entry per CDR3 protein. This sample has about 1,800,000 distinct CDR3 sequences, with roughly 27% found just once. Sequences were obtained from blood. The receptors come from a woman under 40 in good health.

The CDR3 reads CASSRPGRKPFSSYEQYF. Written as DNA, the CDR3 is TGCGCCAGCAGCCGACCGGGACGGAAACCATTTAGCTCCTACGAGCAGTACTTC. The genes are TRBV4-3 and TRBJ2-7, with D possibly being TRBD1 or TRBD2 (5 bases each). Deletions cut 4 bases from V and 0 bases from J, with 22 bases between. The germline gives CDR1 LGHNA, CDR2 YSLEER. There are 18 residues in the CDR3.

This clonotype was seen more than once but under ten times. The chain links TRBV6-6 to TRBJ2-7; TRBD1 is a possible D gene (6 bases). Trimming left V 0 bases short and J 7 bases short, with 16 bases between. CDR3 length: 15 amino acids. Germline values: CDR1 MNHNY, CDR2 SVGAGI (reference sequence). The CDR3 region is CASSYSATGAGEQYF. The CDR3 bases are TGTGCCAGCAGTTACTCGGCGACAGGTGCTGGAGAGCAGTACTTC.

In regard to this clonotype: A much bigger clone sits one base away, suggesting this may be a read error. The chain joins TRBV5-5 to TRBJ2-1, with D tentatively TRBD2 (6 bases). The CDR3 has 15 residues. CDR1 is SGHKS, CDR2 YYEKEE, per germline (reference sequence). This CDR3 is CASGLVGSGGEEQFF. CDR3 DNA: TGTGCCAGCGGCTTGGTAGGTAGCGGAGGGGAGGAGCAGTTCTTC.

The CDR3, as DNA: TGCAGTGCTAGAGATCTGGCTAGCGGGAGCCCTGCAGATACGCAGTATTTT. As protein: CSARDLASGSPADTQYF. The V gene is TRBV20-1, the J gene TRBJ2-3, with 10 bases fitting TRBD2. The CDR3 is 17 amino acids. V lost 0 bases to trimming and J lost 4 bases; unmatched junction nucleotides: 10. The germline V gene encodes CDR1 DFQATT and CDR2 SNEGSKA (reference sequence).

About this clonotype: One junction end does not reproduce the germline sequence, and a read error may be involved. The CDR3 DNA follows: TGCGCCAGCAGCCACTCAGCGAATAGCGGGGGTTTCGGGCAGTTCTTC. Protein: CASSHSANSGGFGQFF. The rearrangement links TRBV3-1 to TRBJ2-1; 9 nucleotides align to TRBD2. Looked up from germline, CDR1 is LGHDT and CDR2 is YNNKEL (reference sequence). The CDR3 extends over 16 amino acids.

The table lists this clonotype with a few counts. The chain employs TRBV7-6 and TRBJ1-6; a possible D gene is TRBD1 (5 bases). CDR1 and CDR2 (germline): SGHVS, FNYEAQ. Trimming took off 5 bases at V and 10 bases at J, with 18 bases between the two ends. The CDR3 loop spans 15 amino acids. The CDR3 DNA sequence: TGTGCCAGCAGCCTAGACGGGACGTTAAGCTCACCCCTCCACTTT. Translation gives CASSLDGTLSSPLHF. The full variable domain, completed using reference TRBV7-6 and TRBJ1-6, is GAGVSQSPRYKVTKRGQDVALRCDPISGHVSLYWYRQALGQGPEFLTYFNYEAQQDKSGLPNDRFSAERPEGSISTLTIQRTEQRDSAMYRCASSLDGTLSSPLHFGNGTRLTVT.

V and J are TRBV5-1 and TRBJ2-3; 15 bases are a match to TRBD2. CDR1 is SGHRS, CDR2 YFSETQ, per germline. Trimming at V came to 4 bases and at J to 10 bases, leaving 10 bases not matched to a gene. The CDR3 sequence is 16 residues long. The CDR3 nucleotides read TGCGCCAGCAGCGCCGGGACTAGCGGGAGGTCGGATGCGCAGTATTTT. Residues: CASSAGTSGRSDAQYF.

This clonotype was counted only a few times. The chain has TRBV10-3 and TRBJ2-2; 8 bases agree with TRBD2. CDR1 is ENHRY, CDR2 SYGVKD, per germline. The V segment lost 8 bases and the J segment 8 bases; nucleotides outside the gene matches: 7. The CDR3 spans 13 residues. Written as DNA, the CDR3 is TGTGCCATCGGAGCGGGAGCAAGTGGGGAGCTGTTTTTT. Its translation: CAIGAGASGELFF.

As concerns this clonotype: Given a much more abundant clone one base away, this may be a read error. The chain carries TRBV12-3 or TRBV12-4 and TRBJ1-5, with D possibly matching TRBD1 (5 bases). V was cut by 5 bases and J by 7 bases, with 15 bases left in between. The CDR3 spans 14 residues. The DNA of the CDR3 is TGTGCCAGCAGTGCAGGGTCAGCACACCAGCCCCAGCATTTT. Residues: CASSAGSAHQPQHF.

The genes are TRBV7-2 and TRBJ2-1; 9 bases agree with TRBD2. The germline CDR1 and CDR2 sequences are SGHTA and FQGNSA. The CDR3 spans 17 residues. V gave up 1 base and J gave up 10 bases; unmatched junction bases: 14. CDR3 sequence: CASSLGFVAGGSHEQFF. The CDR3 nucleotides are TGTGCCAGCAGCTTAGGATTCGTGGCGGGGGGGAGTCACGAGCAGTTCTTC.

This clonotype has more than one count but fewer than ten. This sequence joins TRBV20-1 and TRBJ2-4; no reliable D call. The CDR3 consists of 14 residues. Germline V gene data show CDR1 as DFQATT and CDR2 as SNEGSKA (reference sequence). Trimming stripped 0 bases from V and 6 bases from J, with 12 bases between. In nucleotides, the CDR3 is TGCAGTGCTAGAGAGGGCCTAGGTTCAAACATTCAGTACTTC. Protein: CSAREGLGSNIQYF.

The CDR3 loop is CASSLGPGELYF. CDR3 bases: TGTGCCAGCAGCTTAGGTCCGGGAGAATTGTATTTT. V and J are TRBV7-2 and TRBJ2-3, with D possibly matching TRBD2 (6 bases). This CDR3 comprises 12 residues. The germline V gene has CDR1 SGHTA and CDR2 FQGNSA. The V end was cut by 1 base, the J end by 14 bases, with 13 bases between.

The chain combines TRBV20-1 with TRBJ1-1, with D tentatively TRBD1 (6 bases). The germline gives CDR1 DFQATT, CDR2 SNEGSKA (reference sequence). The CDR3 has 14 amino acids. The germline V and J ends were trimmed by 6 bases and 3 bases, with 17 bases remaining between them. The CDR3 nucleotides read TGCAGTGCCACGACTCCAGGGGCGGACACTGAAGCTTTCTTT. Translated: CSATTPGADTEAFF.

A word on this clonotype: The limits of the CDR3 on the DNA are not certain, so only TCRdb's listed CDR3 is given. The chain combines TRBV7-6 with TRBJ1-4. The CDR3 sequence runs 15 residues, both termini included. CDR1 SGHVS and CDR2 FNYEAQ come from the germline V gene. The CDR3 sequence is CASSLVARGIEKRFF.

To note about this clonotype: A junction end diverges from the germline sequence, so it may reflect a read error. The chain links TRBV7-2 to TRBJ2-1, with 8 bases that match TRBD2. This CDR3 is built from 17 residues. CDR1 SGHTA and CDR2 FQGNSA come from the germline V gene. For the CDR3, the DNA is TGTGCCAGCGGCTTAGCAGGCAGCGGGAGCCCCTACAATGAGCAGTTCTTC. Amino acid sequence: CASGLAGSGSPYNEQFF.

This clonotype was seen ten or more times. CDR3 DNA: TGCAGCGTGAGGGGTTCACCCCAAAACATTCAGTACTTC. Its translation is CSVRGSPQNIQYF. The V and J genes are TRBV29-1 and TRBJ2-4; either TRBD1 or TRBD2 may fit D (5 bases each). V lost 6 bases, J lost 5 bases, and 14 bases lay in between. The CDR3 covers 13 residues. Germline lookup yields CDR1 SQVTM and CDR2 ANQGSEA.

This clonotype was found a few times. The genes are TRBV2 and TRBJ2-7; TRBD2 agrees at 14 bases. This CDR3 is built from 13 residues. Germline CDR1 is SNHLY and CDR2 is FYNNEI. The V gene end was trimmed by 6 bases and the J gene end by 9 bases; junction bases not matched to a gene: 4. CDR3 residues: CASRGLAGERQYF. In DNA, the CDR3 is TGTGCCAGCAGGGGACTAGCGGGAGAGAGGCAGTACTTC.

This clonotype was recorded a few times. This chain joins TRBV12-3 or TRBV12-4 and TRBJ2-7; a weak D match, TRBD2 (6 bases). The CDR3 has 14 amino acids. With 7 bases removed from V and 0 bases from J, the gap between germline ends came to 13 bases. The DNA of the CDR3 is TGTGCCAGCACTCCAGCGGGTCTCTCCTACGAGCAGTACTTC. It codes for CASTPAGLSYEQYF.

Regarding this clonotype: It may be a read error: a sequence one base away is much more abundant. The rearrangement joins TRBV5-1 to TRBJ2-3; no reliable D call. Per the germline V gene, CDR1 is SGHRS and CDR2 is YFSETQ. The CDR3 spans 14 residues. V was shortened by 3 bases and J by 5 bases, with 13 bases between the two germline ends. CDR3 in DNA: TGCGCCAGCAGCTGGGAAGGGTTTCAAGATACGCAGTATTTT. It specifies CASSWEGFQDTQYF. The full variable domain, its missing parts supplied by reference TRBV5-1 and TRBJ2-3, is KAGVTQTPRYLIKTRGQQVTLSCSPISGHRSVSWYQQTPGQGLQFLFEYFSETQRNKGNFPGRFSGRQFSNSRSEMNVSTLELGDSALYLCASSWEGFQDTQYFGPGTRLTVL.

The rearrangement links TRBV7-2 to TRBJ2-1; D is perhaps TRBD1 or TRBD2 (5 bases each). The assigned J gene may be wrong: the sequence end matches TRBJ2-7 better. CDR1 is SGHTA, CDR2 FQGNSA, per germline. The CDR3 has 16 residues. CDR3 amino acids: CASSARDASSYNEQYF. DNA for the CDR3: TGTGCCAGCAGCGCAAGGGACGCCTCTTCCTACAATGAGCAGTACTTC.

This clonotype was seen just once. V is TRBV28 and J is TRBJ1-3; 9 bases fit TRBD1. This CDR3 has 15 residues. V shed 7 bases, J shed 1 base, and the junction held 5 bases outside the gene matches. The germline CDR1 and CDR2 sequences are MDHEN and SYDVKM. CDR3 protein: CASNSDRGSGNTIYF. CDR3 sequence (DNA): TGTGCCAGCAATTCGGACAGGGGATCTGGAAACACCATATATTTT.

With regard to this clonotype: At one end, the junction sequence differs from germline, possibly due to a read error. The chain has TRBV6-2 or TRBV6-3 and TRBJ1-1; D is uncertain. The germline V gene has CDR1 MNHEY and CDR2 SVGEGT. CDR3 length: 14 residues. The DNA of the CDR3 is TGTGCCGGCAGCCGAGGGATCCTGAACACTGAAGCTTTCTTT. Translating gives CAGSRGILNTEAFF.

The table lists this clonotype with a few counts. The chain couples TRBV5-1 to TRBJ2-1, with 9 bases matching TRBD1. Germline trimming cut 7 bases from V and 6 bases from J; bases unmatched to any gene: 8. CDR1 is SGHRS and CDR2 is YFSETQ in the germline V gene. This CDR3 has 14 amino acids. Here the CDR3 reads CASPRDRVSNEQFF. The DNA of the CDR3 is TGCGCCAGCCCCCGGGACAGGGTCTCCAATGAGCAGTTCTTC.

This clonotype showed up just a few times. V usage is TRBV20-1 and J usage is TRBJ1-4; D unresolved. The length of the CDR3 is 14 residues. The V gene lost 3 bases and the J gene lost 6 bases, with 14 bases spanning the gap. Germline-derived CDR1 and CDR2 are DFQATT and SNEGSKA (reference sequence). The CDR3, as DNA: TGCAGTGCTAGTGAGGGAGATTTTGATGAAAAACTGTTTTTT. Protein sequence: CSASEGDFDEKLFF.

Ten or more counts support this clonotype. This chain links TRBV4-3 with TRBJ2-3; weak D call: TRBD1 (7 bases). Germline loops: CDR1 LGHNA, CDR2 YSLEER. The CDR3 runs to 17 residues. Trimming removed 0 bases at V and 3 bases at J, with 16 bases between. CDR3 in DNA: TGCGCCAGCAGCCAAGATGGAGGGGGCAGCGGTACAGATACGCAGTATTTT. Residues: CASSQDGGGSGTDTQYF.

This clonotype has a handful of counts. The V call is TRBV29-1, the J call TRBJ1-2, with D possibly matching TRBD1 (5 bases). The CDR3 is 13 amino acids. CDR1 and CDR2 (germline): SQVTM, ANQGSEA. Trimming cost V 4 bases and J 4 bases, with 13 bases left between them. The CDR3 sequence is CSVGWGNTYGYTF. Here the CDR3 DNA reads TGCAGCGTTGGTTGGGGCAACACCTATGGCTACACCTTC. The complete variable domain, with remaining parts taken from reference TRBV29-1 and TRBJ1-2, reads SAVISQKPSRDICQRGTSLTIQCQVDSQVTMMFWYRQQPGQSLTLIATANQGSEATYESGFVIDKFPISRPNLTFSTLTVSNMSPEDSSIYLCSVGWGNTYGYTFGSGTRLTVV.

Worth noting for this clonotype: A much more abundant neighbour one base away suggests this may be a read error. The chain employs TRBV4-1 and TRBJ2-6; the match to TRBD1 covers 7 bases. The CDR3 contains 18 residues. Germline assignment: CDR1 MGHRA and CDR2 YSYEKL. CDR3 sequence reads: CAGSPSGKGARGANVLTF. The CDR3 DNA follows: TGCGCCGGCAGCCCCTCCGGGAAGGGGGCGAGAGGGGCCAACGTCCTGACTTTC.

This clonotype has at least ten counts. This CDR3 reads CSAAALEGASSYEQYF. The DNA for the CDR3 is TGCAGTGCGGCAGCATTAGAGGGCGCGTCCTCCTACGAGCAGTACTTC. The genes are TRBV20-1 and TRBJ2-7, with D possibly matching TRBD2 (5 bases). Per germline, CDR1 DFQATT and CDR2 SNEGSKA (reference sequence). The V end lost 6 bases, the J end lost 0 bases, and 21 bases lay between the germline ends. This CDR3 region has 16 residues.